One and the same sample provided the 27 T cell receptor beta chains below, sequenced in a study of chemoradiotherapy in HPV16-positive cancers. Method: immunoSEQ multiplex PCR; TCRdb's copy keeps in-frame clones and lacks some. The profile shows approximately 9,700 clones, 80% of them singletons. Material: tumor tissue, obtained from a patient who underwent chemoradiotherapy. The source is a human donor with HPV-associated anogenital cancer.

CDR3 in amino acids: CASSDVKSRQETQYF. For the CDR3, the DNA is TGCGCCAGCAGTGATGTGAAGAGCAGACAAGAGACCCAGTACTTC. The chain has TRBV10-2 and TRBJ2-5, with no clear D. The germline V gene has CDR1 WSHSY and CDR2 SAAADI. This CDR3 is 15 amino acids long. V lost 3 bases and J 2 bases, leaving 13 bases between the germline ends.

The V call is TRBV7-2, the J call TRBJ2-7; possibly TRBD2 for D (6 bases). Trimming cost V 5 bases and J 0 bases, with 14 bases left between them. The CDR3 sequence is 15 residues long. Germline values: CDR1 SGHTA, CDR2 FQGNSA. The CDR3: CASSLIAVASYEQYF. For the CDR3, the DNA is TGTGCCAGCAGCCTCATAGCGGTGGCCTCCTACGAGCAGTACTTC.

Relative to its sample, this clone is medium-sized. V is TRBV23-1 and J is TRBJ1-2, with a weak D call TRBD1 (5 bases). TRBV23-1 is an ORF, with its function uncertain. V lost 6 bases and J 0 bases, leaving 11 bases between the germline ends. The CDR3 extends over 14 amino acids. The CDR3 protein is CASRGRPTNYGYTF. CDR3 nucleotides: TGCGCCAGCAGGGGACGGCCAACTAACTATGGCTACACCTTC.

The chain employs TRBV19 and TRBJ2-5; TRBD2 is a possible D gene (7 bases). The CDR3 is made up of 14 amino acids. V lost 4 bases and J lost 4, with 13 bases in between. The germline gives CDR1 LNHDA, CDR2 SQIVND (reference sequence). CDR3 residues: CASSTGGGVETQYF. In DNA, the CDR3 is TGTGCCAGTAGTACCGGCGGGGGCGTAGAGACCCAGTACTTC.

CDR3 DNA: TGTGCCTGGAGTCTAAAATACAGATCCTACGAGCAGTACTTC. This encodes CAWSLKYRSYEQYF. V and J are TRBV30 and TRBJ2-7, with no clear D. CDR1 is GTSNPN, CDR2 SVGIG, per germline (reference sequence). The length of the CDR3 is 14 residues. With 2 bases removed from V and 1 base from J, the gap between germline ends came to 12 bases.

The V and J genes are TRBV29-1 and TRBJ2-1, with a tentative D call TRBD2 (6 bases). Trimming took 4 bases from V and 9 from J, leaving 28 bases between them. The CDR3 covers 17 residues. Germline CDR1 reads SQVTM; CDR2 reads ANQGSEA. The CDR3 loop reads CSVVLLGTLISGSEQFF. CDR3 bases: TGCAGCGTTGTCTTGCTCGGGACCCTTATTAGCGGAAGTGAGCAGTTCTTC.

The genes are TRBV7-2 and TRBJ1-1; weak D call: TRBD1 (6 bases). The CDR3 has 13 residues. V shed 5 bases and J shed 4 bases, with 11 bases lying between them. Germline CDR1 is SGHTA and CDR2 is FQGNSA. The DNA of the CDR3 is TGTGCCAGCAGCCCTCGGACAGTCACTGAAGCTTTCTTT. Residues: CASSPRTVTEAFF.

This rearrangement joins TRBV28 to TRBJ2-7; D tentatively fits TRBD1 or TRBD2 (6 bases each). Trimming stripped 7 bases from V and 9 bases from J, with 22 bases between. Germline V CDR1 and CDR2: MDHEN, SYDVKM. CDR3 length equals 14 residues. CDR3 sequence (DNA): TGTGCCAGCACCCACCCAGCGGCGTGGGGGGCGCAGTACTTC. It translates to CASTHPAAWGAQYF.

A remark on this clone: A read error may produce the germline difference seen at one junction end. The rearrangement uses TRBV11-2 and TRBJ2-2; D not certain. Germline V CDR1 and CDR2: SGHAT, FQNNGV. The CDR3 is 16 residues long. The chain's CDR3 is CASSLVWGRNPGELFF. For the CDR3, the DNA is TGTGCCAGCAGCTTAGTGTGGGGTAGGAACCCCGGGGAGCTGTTTTTT.

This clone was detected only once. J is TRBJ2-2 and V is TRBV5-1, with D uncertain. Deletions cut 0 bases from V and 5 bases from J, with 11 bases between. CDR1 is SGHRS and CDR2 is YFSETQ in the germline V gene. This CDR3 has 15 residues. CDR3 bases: TGCGCCAGCAGCTTGGATGACCTCGTGACCGGGGAGCTGTTTTTT. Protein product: CASSLDDLVTGELFF.

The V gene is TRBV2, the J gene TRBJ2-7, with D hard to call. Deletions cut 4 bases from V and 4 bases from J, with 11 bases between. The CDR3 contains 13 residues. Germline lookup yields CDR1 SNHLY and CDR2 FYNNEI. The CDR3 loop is CASSVSREYEQYF. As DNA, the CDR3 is TGTGCCAGCAGTGTATCTAGGGAATACGAGCAGTACTTC.

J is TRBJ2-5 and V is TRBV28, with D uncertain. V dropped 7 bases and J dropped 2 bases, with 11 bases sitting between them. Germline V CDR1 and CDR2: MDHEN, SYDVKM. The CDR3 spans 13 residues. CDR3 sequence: CASTRRVQETQYF. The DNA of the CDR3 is TGTGCCAGCACCCGACGGGTTCAAGAGACCCAGTACTTC. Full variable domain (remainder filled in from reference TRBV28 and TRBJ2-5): DVKVTQSSRYLVKRTGEKVFLECVQDMDHENMFWYRQDPGLGLRLIYFSYDVKMKEKGDIPEGYSVSREKKERFSLILESASTNQTSMYLCASTRRVQETQYFGPGTRLLVL.

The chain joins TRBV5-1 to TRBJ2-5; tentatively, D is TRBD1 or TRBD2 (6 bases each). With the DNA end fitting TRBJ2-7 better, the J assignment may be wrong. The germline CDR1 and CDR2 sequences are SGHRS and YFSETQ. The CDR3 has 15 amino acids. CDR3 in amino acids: CASSSWWGADYEQYF. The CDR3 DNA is TGCGCCAGCAGCTCTTGGTGGGGGGCTGACTACGAGCAGTACTTC.

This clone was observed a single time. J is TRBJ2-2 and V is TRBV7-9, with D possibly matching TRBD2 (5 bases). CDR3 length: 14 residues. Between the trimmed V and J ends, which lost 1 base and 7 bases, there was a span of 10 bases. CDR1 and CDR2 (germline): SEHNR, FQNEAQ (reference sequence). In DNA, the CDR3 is TGTGCCAGCAGCTTAGGTGCGGGCTACGGGGAGCTGTTTTTT. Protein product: CASSLGAGYGELFF.

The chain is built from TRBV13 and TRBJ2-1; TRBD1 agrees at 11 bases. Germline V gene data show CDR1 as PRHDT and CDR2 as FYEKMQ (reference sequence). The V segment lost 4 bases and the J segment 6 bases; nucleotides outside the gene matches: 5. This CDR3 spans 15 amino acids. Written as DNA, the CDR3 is TGTGCCAGCAGCTCTGGACAGGGGGCTGGCAATGAGCAGTTCTTC. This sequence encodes CASSSGQGAGNEQFF.

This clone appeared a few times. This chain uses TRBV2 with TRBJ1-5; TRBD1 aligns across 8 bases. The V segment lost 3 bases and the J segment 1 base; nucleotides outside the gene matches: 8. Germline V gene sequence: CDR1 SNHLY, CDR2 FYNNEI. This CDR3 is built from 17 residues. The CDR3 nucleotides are TGTGCCAGCAGTGACAGCCTAGGACAGGGCAGCAATCAGCCCCAGCATTTT. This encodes CASSDSLGQGSNQPQHF. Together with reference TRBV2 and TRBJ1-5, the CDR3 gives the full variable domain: EPEVTQTPSHQVTQMGQEVILRCVPISNHLYFYWYRQILGQKVEFLVSFYNNEISEKSEIFDDQFSVERPDGSNFTLKIRSTKLEDSAMYFCASSDSLGQGSNQPQHFGDGTRLSIL.

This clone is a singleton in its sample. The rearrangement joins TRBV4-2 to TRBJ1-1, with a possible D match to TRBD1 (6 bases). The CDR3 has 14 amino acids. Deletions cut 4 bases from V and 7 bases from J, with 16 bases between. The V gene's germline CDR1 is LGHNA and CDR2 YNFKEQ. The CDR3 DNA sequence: TGTGCCAGCAGCCCAGGAGCAGGGGCGGATGAAGCTTTCTTT. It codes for CASSPGAGADEAFF.

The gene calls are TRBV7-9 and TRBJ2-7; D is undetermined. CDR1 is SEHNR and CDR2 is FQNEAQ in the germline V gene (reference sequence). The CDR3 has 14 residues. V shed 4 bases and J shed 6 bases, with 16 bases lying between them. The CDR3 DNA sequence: TGTGCCAGCAGCTCCCCTCCTGGGGTGAGCGAGCAGTACTTC. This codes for CASSSPPGVSEQYF.

This CDR3 reads CAISEGAKGQPQHF. The CDR3 DNA reads TGTGCCATCAGTGAGGGGGCCAAAGGGCAGCCCCAGCATTTT. The chain employs TRBV10-3 and TRBJ1-5; D is possibly TRBD1 (5 bases). This CDR3 is 14 amino acids long. From germline, CDR1 is ENHRY and CDR2 SYGVKD. The ends were cut back, 2 bases at V and 7 bases at J, with 12 bases in the middle.

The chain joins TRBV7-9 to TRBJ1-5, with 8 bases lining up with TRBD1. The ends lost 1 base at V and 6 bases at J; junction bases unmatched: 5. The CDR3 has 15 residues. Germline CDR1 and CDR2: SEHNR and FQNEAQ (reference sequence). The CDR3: CASSLGTGTSQPQHF. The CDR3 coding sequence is TGTGCCAGCAGCTTAGGGACAGGGACGAGTCAGCCCCAGCATTTT.

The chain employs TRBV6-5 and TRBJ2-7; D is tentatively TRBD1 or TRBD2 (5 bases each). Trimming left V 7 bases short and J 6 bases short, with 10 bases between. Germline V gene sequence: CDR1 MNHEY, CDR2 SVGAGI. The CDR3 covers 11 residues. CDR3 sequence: CASTQRGEQYF. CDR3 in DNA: TGTGCCAGCACCCAGAGGGGCGAGCAGTACTTC.

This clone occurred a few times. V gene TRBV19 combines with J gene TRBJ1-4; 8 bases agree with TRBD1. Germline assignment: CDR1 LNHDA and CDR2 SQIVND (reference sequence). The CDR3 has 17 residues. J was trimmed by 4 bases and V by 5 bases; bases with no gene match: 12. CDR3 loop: CASSRQGSGADNEKLFF. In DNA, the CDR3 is TGTGCCAGTAGTCGACAGGGGAGCGGGGCCGATAATGAAAAACTGTTTTTT.

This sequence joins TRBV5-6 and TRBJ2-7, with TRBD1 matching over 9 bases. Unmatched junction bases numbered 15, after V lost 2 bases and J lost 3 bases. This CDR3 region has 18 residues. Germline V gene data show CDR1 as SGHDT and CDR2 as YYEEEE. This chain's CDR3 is CASSFAVAPGTGRYEQYF. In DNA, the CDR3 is TGTGCCAGCAGCTTCGCTGTTGCTCCCGGGACAGGGCGCTACGAGCAGTACTTC.

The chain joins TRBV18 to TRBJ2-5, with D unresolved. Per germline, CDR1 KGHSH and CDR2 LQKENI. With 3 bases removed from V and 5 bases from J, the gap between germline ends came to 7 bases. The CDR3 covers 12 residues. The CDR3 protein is CASSPLTETQYF. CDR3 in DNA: TGTGCCAGCTCACCTCTTACGGAGACCCAGTACTTC.

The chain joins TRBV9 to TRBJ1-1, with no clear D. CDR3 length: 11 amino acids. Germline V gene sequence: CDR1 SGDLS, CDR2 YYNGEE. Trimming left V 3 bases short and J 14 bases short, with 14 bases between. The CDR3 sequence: CASSARGRRFF. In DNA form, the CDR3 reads TGTGCCAGCAGCGCCCGAGGTCGTCGGTTCTTT.

The CDR3 spells CASSQDSGATNEKLFF. DNA for the CDR3: TGCGCCAGCAGCCAAGATTCGGGAGCAACTAATGAAAAACTGTTTTTT. The chain employs TRBV4-1 and TRBJ1-4, with D unclear. Germline values: CDR1 MGHRA, CDR2 YSYEKL. The V end lost 0 bases, the J end lost 0 bases, and 8 bases lay between the germline ends. CDR3 length equals 16 residues.

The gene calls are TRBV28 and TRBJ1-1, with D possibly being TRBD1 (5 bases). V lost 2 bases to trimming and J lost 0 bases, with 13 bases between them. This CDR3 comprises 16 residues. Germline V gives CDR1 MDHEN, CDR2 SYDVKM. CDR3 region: CASSLDRDVMNTEAFF. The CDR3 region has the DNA TGTGCCAGCAGTTTAGACCGGGACGTCATGAACACTGAAGCTTTCTTT.